The 30 T cell receptor beta chains presented below share a single source sample, sequenced in a study of shared clonotypes between healthy human individuals. Clones were read by immunoSEQ multiplex PCR, and TCRdb kept only the in-frame ones, dropping some. The sample holds 2.5 million or so clones; roughly nine tenths are singletons and the top ten take roughly 0.15%. Material for sequencing was naive CD4+ T cells sorted from blood. Stated subset: CD45RA+ positively selected. The receptors come from a young man in good health.

About this clone: A read error may explain this, as a much larger clone is one base away. Distinct nucleotide sequences in the sample also encode this CDR3. The chain couples TRBV7-6 to TRBJ1-1, with TRBD1 identical over 9 bases. Germline CDR1 reads SGHVS; CDR2 reads FNYEAQ. The CDR3 contains 14 residues. The V segment lost 3 bases and the J segment 1 base; nucleotides outside the gene matches: 0. The CDR3 sequence is CASSLGQGNTEAFF. As DNA, the CDR3 is TGTGCCAGCAGCTTGGGACAGGGGAACACTGAAGCTTTCTTT. Full variable domain (rest looked up from reference TRBV7-6 and TRBJ1-1): GAGVSQSPRYKVTKRGQDVALRCDPISGHVSLYWYRQALGQGPEFLTYFNYEAQQDKSGLPNDRFSAERPEGSISTLTIQRTEQRDSAMYRCASSLGQGNTEAFFGQGTRLTVV.

The sample holds a few counts of this clone. The rearrangement uses TRBV28 and TRBJ1-5; the D is unclear. CDR3 length: 14 residues. Trimming shortened V by 5 bases and J by 7 bases, and 15 bases separated the two germline ends. The V gene's germline CDR1 is MDHEN and CDR2 SYDVKM. The CDR3 loop reads CASSTPGNWQPQHF. Here the CDR3 DNA reads TGTGCCAGCAGTACCCCAGGTAATTGGCAGCCCCAGCATTTT. Full variable domain (missing parts from reference TRBV28 and TRBJ1-5): DVKVTQSSRYLVKRTGEKVFLECVQDMDHENMFWYRQDPGLGLRLIYFSYDVKMKEKGDIPEGYSVSREKKERFSLILESASTNQTSMYLCASSTPGNWQPQHFGDGTRLSIL.

The chain is built from TRBV6-1 and TRBJ1-6; D is unresolved. Trimming took 6 bases from V and 2 from J, leaving 2 bases between them. The CDR3 spans 12 residues. Germline V gene data show CDR1 as MNHNS and CDR2 as SASEGT. The CDR3 here is CASRTYNSPLHF. DNA for the CDR3: TGTGCCAGCAGGACCTATAATTCACCCCTCCACTTT.

The V gene is TRBV7-9, the J gene TRBJ2-2; D is unclear. CDR1 SEHNR and CDR2 FQNEAQ come from the germline V gene (reference sequence). V lost 2 bases, J lost 5 bases, and 0 bases lay in between. The CDR3 contains 11 residues. In DNA form, the CDR3 reads TGTGCCAGCAGCTTAACCGGGGAGCTGTTTTTT. This encodes CASSLTGELFF.

The chain is built from TRBV2 and TRBJ2-7; the match to TRBD1 covers 7 bases. The CDR3 spans 13 residues. J was trimmed by 9 bases and V by 6 bases; bases with no gene match: 11. CDR1 is SNHLY and CDR2 is FYNNEI in the germline V gene. This CDR3 is CASRMGQQLTQYF. The CDR3 nucleotides are TGTGCCAGCAGAATGGGACAGCAATTAACGCAGTACTTC.

CDR3 sequence: CASSDSHGQTQYF. The CDR3 DNA follows: TGTGCCAGCAGTGACTCCCATGGTCAGACCCAGTACTTC. The J gene is TRBJ2-5, the V gene TRBV6-4; D uncertain. The V end was cut by 0 bases, the J end by 6 bases, with 8 bases between. From germline, CDR1 is MRHNA and CDR2 SNTAGT. The CDR3 is 13 amino acids.

The V and J genes are TRBV12-5 and TRBJ2-7; TRBD1 matches 8 bases. V trimming: 5 bases; J trimming: 0 bases; junction bases outside the gene matches: 15. Germline CDR1 LGHNT, CDR2 FRNRAP. The CDR3 is made up of 18 amino acids. The CDR3 bases are TGTGCTAGTGGTCAAACCTTTGGCGGGGACAGGAGCTCCTACGAGCAGTACTTC. Protein sequence: CASGQTFGGDRSSYEQYF. Combining the CDR3 with reference TRBV12-5 and TRBJ2-7 gives the whole variable domain DARVTQTPRHKVTEMGQEVTMRCQPILGHNTVFWYRQTMMQGLELLAYFRNRAPLDDSGMPKDRFSAEMPDATLATLKIQPSEPRDSAVYFCASGQTFGGDRSSYEQYFGPGTRLTVT.

The J gene is TRBJ2-5, the V gene TRBV5-5, with 7 bases fitting TRBD1. Trimming removed 5 bases from V and 3 bases from J; junction bases left unmatched: 4. The CDR3 totals 13 residues. Germline assignment: CDR1 SGHKS and CDR2 YYEKEE (reference sequence). For the CDR3, the DNA is TGTGCCAGCAGACCGGGACAGAAAGAGACCCAGTACTTC. Translation gives CASRPGQKETQYF.

This chain uses TRBV7-3 with TRBJ2-6, with no clear D. Looked up from germline, CDR1 is SGHTA and CDR2 is FQGTGA. The CDR3 extends over 14 amino acids. V dropped 3 bases and J dropped 0 bases, with 3 bases sitting between them. CDR3 DNA sequence: TGTGCCAGCAGCTTCGACTCTGGGGCCAACGTCCTGACTTTC. Residues: CASSFDSGANVLTF.

J is TRBJ2-1 and V is TRBV30; 8 bases are shared with TRBD1. Germline CDR1 GTSNPN, CDR2 SVGIG (reference sequence). This CDR3 has 13 residues. Losses at the gene ends were 0 bases for V and 8 bases for J; bases not matched to a gene: 3. The CDR3 sequence is CAWSVGQGYEQFF. CDR3 nucleotide sequence: TGTGCCTGGAGTGTTGGACAGGGCTATGAGCAGTTCTTC.

The gene calls are TRBV6-6 and TRBJ2-3, with D possibly being TRBD2 (6 bases). The CDR3 contains 14 residues. The ends were cut back, 0 bases at V and 8 bases at J, with 12 bases in the middle. CDR1 and CDR2 (germline): MNHNY, SVGAGI (reference sequence). For the CDR3, the DNA is TGTGCCAGCAGTTACTCGACTTTGGGGGGTACGCAGTATTTT. It encodes CASSYSTLGGTQYF.

The chain employs TRBV7-2 and TRBJ1-3; D is possibly TRBD1 (5 bases). With 2 bases removed from V and 0 bases from J, the gap between germline ends came to 14 bases. The CDR3 runs to 17 residues. CDR1 SGHTA and CDR2 FQGNSA come from the germline V gene. For the CDR3, the DNA is TGTGCCAGCAGCTTAACCTCACAGGTTATCTCTGGAAACACCATATATTTT. Its protein product is CASSLTSQVISGNTIYF. The full variable domain, its missing parts supplied by reference TRBV7-2 and TRBJ1-3, is GAGVSQSPSNKVTEKGKDVELRCDPISGHTALYWYRQSLGQGLEFLIYFQGNSAPDKSGLPSDRFSAERTGGSVSTLTIQRTQQEDSAVYLCASSLTSQVISGNTIYFGEGSWLTVV.

The chain employs TRBV19 and TRBJ1-5; no firm D call. The CDR3 consists of 13 residues. CDR1 is LNHDA, CDR2 SQIVND, per germline (reference sequence). V dropped 8 bases and J dropped 0 bases, with 8 bases sitting between them. The CDR3 bases are TGTGCCAGTGGCCTTAATAGCAATCAGCCCCAGCATTTT. Encoded protein: CASGLNSNQPQHF.

The chain has TRBV2 and TRBJ1-3; TRBD1 is a possible D gene (5 bases). Germline V CDR1 and CDR2: SNHLY, FYNNEI. The CDR3 runs 16 residues. The ends were cut back, 2 bases at V and 4 bases at J, with 15 bases in the middle. The CDR3 loop is CASSEYGAELGNTIYF. Here the CDR3 DNA reads TGTGCCAGCAGTGAATATGGGGCAGAACTCGGAAACACCATATATTTT.

The chain combines TRBV7-2 with TRBJ1-5; perhaps TRBD1 as D (5 bases). Germline values: CDR1 SGHTA, CDR2 FQGNSA. Deletions cut 0 bases from V and 4 bases from J, with 13 bases between. The CDR3 covers 16 residues. The CDR3 coding sequence is TGTGCCAGCAGCTTAGCCGGGACTCAACCTAATCAGCCCCAGCATTTT. Its protein is CASSLAGTQPNQPQHF.

The rearrangement links TRBV29-1 to TRBJ1-1; D possibly corresponds to TRBD1 (5 bases). Germline CDR1 and CDR2: SQVTM and ANQGSEA. The V gene lost 1 base and the J gene lost 4 bases, with 19 bases spanning the gap. The CDR3 extends over 16 amino acids. The CDR3 is CSVEGGVLGVRTEAFF. CDR3 bases: TGCAGCGTTGAAGGCGGGGTATTGGGGGTTCGCACTGAAGCTTTCTTT.

The chain has TRBV6-1 and TRBJ1-2; TRBD1 might be the D (5 bases). There are 14 residues in the CDR3. V was cut by 2 bases and J by 4 bases, with 11 bases left in between. Germline-derived CDR1 and CDR2 are MNHNS and SASEGT. CDR3 sequence (DNA): TGTGCCAGCAGTGAACGACAGCCACTCTATGGCTACACCTTC. It codes for CASSERQPLYGYTF.

The chain recombines TRBV10-3 with TRBJ1-1; 12 nucleotides match TRBD1. The V and J ends lost 3 bases and 11 bases, in that order; junction bases with no gene match: 7. The CDR3 runs 14 residues. Per the germline V gene, CDR1 is ENHRY and CDR2 is SYGVKD. This chain's CDR3 is CAISDHGTGGWAFF. The CDR3 DNA reads TGTGCCATCAGTGACCACGGGACAGGGGGCTGGGCTTTCTTT.

The chain has TRBV19 and TRBJ2-7; possibly TRBD1 or TRBD2 for D (5 bases each). Germline-derived CDR1 and CDR2 are LNHDA and SQIVND (reference sequence). The V gene lost 5 bases and the J gene lost 6 bases, with 17 bases spanning the gap. The CDR3 is made up of 14 amino acids. CDR3: CASSSHVGRPEQYF. DNA of the CDR3: TGTGCCAGTAGTTCCCATGTGGGACGGCCCGAGCAGTACTTC.

The chain employs TRBV11-2 and TRBJ2-3, with 8 bases lining up with TRBD1. The CDR3 is 14 residues long. The V and J ends lost 5 bases and 4 bases, in that order; junction bases with no gene match: 5. Germline V lookup: CDR1 SGHAT, CDR2 FQNNGV. CDR3 in amino acids: CASSPRQGPDTQYF. The CDR3 DNA follows: TGTGCCAGCAGCCCTCGACAGGGGCCAGATACGCAGTATTTT.

This clone was counted between two and nine times. This chain connects TRBV7-3 to TRBJ1-2, with D perhaps matching TRBD1 (5 bases). Trimming removed 5 bases from V and 7 bases from J, with 14 bases in between. The CDR3 covers 13 residues. The germline V gene has CDR1 SGHTA and CDR2 FQGTGA. This chain's CDR3 is CASSPAEGLGYTF. CDR3 DNA sequence: TGTGCCAGCAGCCCGGCTGAGGGGCTTGGCTACACCTTC.

This sequence joins TRBV5-4 and TRBJ2-1; 8 bases map to TRBD1. Germline CDR1 reads SGHNT; CDR2 reads YYREEE (reference sequence). The CDR3 has 12 amino acids. The junction had 9 bases not matched to a gene; V was cut back by 4 bases and J by 15 bases. CDR3 DNA sequence: TGTGCCAGCAGCATCGGACAGGGAGACCCGTTCTTC. Translation: CASSIGQGDPFF.

Of note for this clone: This specimen includes other DNA sequences encoding the same CDR3. The rearrangement uses TRBV11-3 and TRBJ2-7, with D hard to call. CDR1 is SGHNT and CDR2 is YENEEA in the germline V gene. The CDR3 runs 12 residues. Between the trimmed V and J ends, which lost 0 bases and 6 bases, there was a span of 6 bases. This CDR3 is CASSLDRGEQYF. The CDR3 DNA sequence: TGTGCCAGCAGCTTAGATCGTGGCGAGCAGTACTTC.

The V gene is TRBV11-2, the J gene TRBJ2-1; D unresolved. Trimming pared 3 bases from V and 6 bases from J, leaving 6 bases between. CDR1 and CDR2 (germline): SGHAT, FQNNGV. CDR3 size: 12 residues. CDR3 nucleotides: TGTGCCAGCAGCTTCGGTCTCAATGAGCAGTTCTTC. Encoded protein: CASSFGLNEQFF.

This clone has a handful of counts. The chain joins TRBV7-6 to TRBJ2-1; 8 positions agree with TRBD2. The CDR3 has 12 amino acids. Per germline, CDR1 SGHVS and CDR2 FNYEAQ. V was clipped by 1 base and J by 12 bases; unmatched bases: 2. The CDR3 protein is CASSLVAGGQFF. The CDR3 nucleotides read TGTGCCAGCAGCTTAGTTGCGGGGGGGCAGTTCTTC.

This CDR3 is CASSLDRWGGGELFF. CDR3 in DNA: TGTGCCAGCAGCTTAGATCGCTGGGGAGGCGGGGAGCTGTTTTTT. The chain is built from TRBV11-2 and TRBJ2-2, with D possibly matching TRBD2 (6 bases). CDR3 length: 15 amino acids. The V gene lost 0 bases and the J gene lost 7 bases, with 12 bases spanning the gap. CDR1 and CDR2 from the germline V gene are SGHAT and FQNNGV. Together with reference TRBV11-2 and TRBJ2-2, the CDR3 gives the full variable domain: EAGVAQSPRYKIIEKRQSVAFWCNPISGHATLYWYQQILGQGPKLLIQFQNNGVVDDSQLPKDRFSAERLKGVDSTLKIQPAKLEDSAVYLCASSLDRWGGGELFFGEGSRLTVL.

This clone was observed a handful of times. This chain connects TRBV7-2 to TRBJ2-7, with 14 nucleotides matching TRBD2. Germline assignment: CDR1 SGHTA and CDR2 FQGNSA. The CDR3 has 14 amino acids. With V trimmed by 5 bases and J by 6 bases, 3 bases remained unmatched. The CDR3 sequence is CASSPGLAGVEQYF. The CDR3, as DNA: TGTGCCAGCAGCCCGGGACTAGCGGGAGTCGAGCAGTACTTC.

The CDR3 nucleotides are TGTGCCAGTAGCCCGACAGGCAGCCAAGAGACCCAGTACTTC. Translated, it gives CASSPTGSQETQYF. The chain uses TRBV19 and TRBJ2-5; possible D gene TRBD1, 6 bases. Trimming took 6 bases from V and 1 from J, leaving 12 bases between them. This CDR3 is built from 14 residues. Germline lookup yields CDR1 LNHDA and CDR2 SQIVND (reference sequence).

The chain employs TRBV18 and TRBJ1-4; 7 bases are shared with TRBD1. V shed 8 bases, J shed 5 bases, and the junction held 5 bases outside the gene matches. The CDR3 is 13 residues long. Germline-derived CDR1 and CDR2 are KGHSH and LQKENI. The CDR3 DNA is TGTGCCAGCCAACAGGGACAGAATGAAAAACTGTTTTTT. The encoded protein is CASQQGQNEKLFF. The complete variable domain, with remaining parts taken from reference TRBV18 and TRBJ1-4, reads NAGVMQNPRHLVRRRGQEARLRCSPMKGHSHVYWYRQLPEEGLKFMVYLQKENIIDESGMPKERFSAEFPKEGPSILRIQQVVRGDSAAYFCASQQGQNEKLFFGSGTQLSVL.

This sequence joins TRBV7-9 and TRBJ1-5; D is ambiguous. V was shortened by 3 bases and J by 3 bases, with 12 bases between the two germline ends. The CDR3 loop spans 15 amino acids. The germline V gene has CDR1 SEHNR and CDR2 FQNEAQ (reference sequence). CDR3 sequence (DNA): TGTGCCAGCAGCTTGTGGGTAGGTGACAATCAGCCCCAGCATTTT. Translated: CASSLWVGDNQPQHF.